The 32 T cell receptor beta chains below were found in one sample sequenced in a study of molecular identifiers for immune sequencing clone quantification. TCRdb fed the PCR reads into MiXCR, producing one record per CDR3 protein. The table includes about half a million distinct CDR3 sequences, about a fifth detected once. Sequenced input: naive CD8+ T cells from blood, with Jurkat cell RNA spiked in. Regarding subset: FACS-sorted CD8+CD4-CCR7+CD45RA+ naive T cells. The receptors come from a human donor in good health. Some libraries in this study had Jurkat cell RNA spiked in.

This chain joins TRBV4-3 and TRBJ2-7; 8 positions match TRBD2. The CDR3 runs to 15 residues. The germline V gene has CDR1 LGHNA and CDR2 YSLEER. After removal of 5 bases from V and 2 bases from J, the junction contained 8 bases not matched to a gene. In nucleotides, the CDR3 is TGCGCCAGCAGCTACCGACTAGCGAACACCTACGAGCAGTACTTC. Protein: CASSYRLANTYEQYF.

There are a few counts of this clonotype. The V and J genes are TRBV12-3 or TRBV12-4 and TRBJ2-7; 7 bases are shared with TRBD1. The CDR3 totals 13 residues. J gave up 6 bases and V 6 bases, and 8 bases lay outside the gene matches. In DNA form, the CDR3 reads TGTGCCAGCAGCTACGGACAGGTAGTCGAGCAGTACTTC. It translates to CASSYGQVVEQYF.

About this clonotype itself: This may stem from a read error, because a much larger clone lies one nucleotide away. V gene TRBV29-1 combines with J gene TRBJ2-7; unclear D gene. Germline CDR1 SQVTM, CDR2 ANQGSEA. CDR3 length: 15 amino acids. Trimming took 1 base from V and 0 from J, leaving 13 bases between them. CDR3 sequence (DNA): TGCAGCGTTGAAGGTCAATCTGACCGCTCCTACGAGCAGTACTTC. Residues: CSVEGQSDRSYEQYF.

This clonotype appeared many times. The V gene is TRBV7-9, the J gene TRBJ2-6; tentatively, D is TRBD1 (6 bases). CDR1 and CDR2 from the germline V gene are SEHNR and FQNEAQ (reference sequence). This CDR3 is 21 amino acids long. Trimming cost V 4 bases and J 0 bases, with 25 bases left between them. The DNA for the CDR3 is TGTGCCAGCAGCTCGCGACTACAGGGATTCCAGTCTTCCTCTGGGGCCAACGTCCTGACTTTC. It codes for CASSSRLQGFQSSSGANVLTF.

V gene TRBV24-1 combines with J gene TRBJ2-3; 10 nucleotides line up with TRBD1. Per germline, CDR1 KGHDR and CDR2 SFDVKD. V lost 3 bases, J lost 4 bases, and 0 bases stayed unmatched. The CDR3 is 14 residues long. The CDR3, as DNA: TGTGCCACCAGTGATGGACAGGGGGCAGATACGCAGTATTTT. Translated: CATSDGQGADTQYF.

The sample holds a few counts of this clonotype. This chain connects TRBV7-2 to TRBJ2-7; D uncertain. The V gene lost 5 bases and the J gene lost 3 bases, with 14 bases spanning the gap. Per the germline V gene, CDR1 is SGHTA and CDR2 is FQGNSA. The CDR3 runs 14 residues. The DNA for the CDR3 is TGTGCCAGCAGCCCCCATTCGGTTGGCTACGAGCAGTACTTC. Protein sequence: CASSPHSVGYEQYF.

Concerning this clonotype: The germline gene is not matched at one end of the junction; a read error may be the cause. The chain uses TRBV5-8 and TRBJ1-4; possibly TRBD1 for D (5 bases). CDR3 length equals 12 residues. Germline V gene lookup returns CDR1 SGHTS and CDR2 YDEGEE. The CDR3 DNA follows: TGTGCCAGCAGCTTGGTGGGCAGGGAAGTTCGCTTT. This codes for CASSLVGREVRF.

Ten or more counts support this clonotype. V usage is TRBV28 and J usage is TRBJ2-5, with 10 bases that match TRBD2. This CDR3 comprises 16 residues. V lost 2 bases and J lost 4; bases outside the gene matches: 7. CDR1 and CDR2 from the germline V gene are MDHEN and SYDVKM. CDR3 nucleotide sequence: TGTGCCAGCAGTTTACGGCTAGCGGGAGTCGGAGAGACCCAGTACTTC. It is translated as CASSLRLAGVGETQYF.

At least ten counts were recorded for this clonotype. The CDR3 DNA follows: TGTGCCAGCAGAGAGGGGACAGGGGGCTACGAGCAGTACTTC. Translating gives CASREGTGGYEQYF. The chain combines TRBV2 with TRBJ2-7; TRBD1 agrees at 11 bases. This CDR3 has 14 residues. With 6 bases clipped from V and 3 bases from J, the junction kept 4 bases outside the gene matches. Germline V gene sequence: CDR1 SNHLY, CDR2 FYNNEI. The whole variable domain, remainder taken from reference TRBV2 and TRBJ2-7, is EPEVTQTPSHQVTQMGQEVILRCVPISNHLYFYWYRQILGQKVEFLVSFYNNEISEKSEIFDDQFSVERPDGSNFTLKIRSTKLEDSAMYFCASREGTGGYEQYFGPGTRLTVT.

The chain links TRBV6-1 to TRBJ2-7, with TRBD1 matching 9 bases. The CDR3 contains 15 residues. After removal of 5 bases from V and 4 bases from J, the junction contained 9 bases not matched to a gene. CDR1 is MNHNS and CDR2 is SASEGT in the germline V gene. The CDR3 DNA is TGTGCCAGCAGTAAGCGGGGACAGGGATTGTACGAGCAGTACTTC. Its translation is CASSKRGQGLYEQYF.

The CDR3 sequence is CAISESRDRPLTYEQYF. The CDR3 DNA reads TGTGCCATCAGTGAGTCGAGGGACAGACCACTAACCTACGAGCAGTACTTC. This chain joins TRBV10-3 and TRBJ2-7; 7 positions match TRBD1. J gave up 2 bases and V 0 bases, and 10 bases lay outside the gene matches. CDR3 size: 17 residues. The V gene's germline CDR1 is ENHRY and CDR2 SYGVKD.

This clonotype was seen a handful of times. J is TRBJ1-5 and V is TRBV10-2, with 9 bases lining up with TRBD1. J gave up 5 bases and V 5 bases, and 4 bases lay outside the gene matches. Per the germline V gene, CDR1 is WSHSY and CDR2 is SAAADI. This CDR3 is built from 14 residues. The chain's CDR3 is CASSSGTGHQPQHF. The CDR3 coding sequence is TGCGCCAGCAGTTCCGGGACAGGGCATCAGCCCCAGCATTTT.

This clonotype was seen many times. The V call is TRBV6-1, the J call TRBJ1-5; D is uncertain. The V and J ends lost 4 bases and 7 bases respectively, with 5 bases between them. CDR1 is MNHNS and CDR2 is SASEGT in the germline V gene. The CDR3 has 11 amino acids. CDR3 sequence: CASSGMQPQHF. The CDR3 nucleotides are TGTGCCAGCAGTGGGATGCAGCCCCAGCATTTT.

In the case of this clonotype: A much bigger clone sits one base away, suggesting this may be a read error. The chain links TRBV6-5 to TRBJ2-3; D remains unclear. Germline CDR1 and CDR2: MNHEY and SVGAGI. There are 13 residues in the CDR3. The CDR3: CARSSELRDTQYF. CDR3 nucleotides: TGTGCCCGCAGTTCCGAGCTGAGAGATACGCAGTATTTT.

This clonotype was counted a single time. A read error may explain this, as a much larger clone is one base away. This rearrangement joins TRBV9 to TRBJ2-3, with a tentative D call TRBD1 (5 bases). The germline V gene encodes CDR1 SGDLS and CDR2 YYNGEE. The CDR3 loop spans 13 amino acids. The CDR3 sequence: CASSVRYTGTQYF. CDR3 DNA: TGTGCCAGCAGCGTACGGTACACAGGTACGCAGTATTTT.

Written as DNA, the CDR3 is TGTGCCAGCAGTGCCAGGGGGGGACAAGAGACCCAGTACTTC. Amino acids: CASSARGGQETQYF. This chain joins TRBV12-3 or TRBV12-4 and TRBJ2-5; D is possibly TRBD1 or TRBD2 (7 bases each). Trimming removed 5 bases from V and 2 bases from J, with 12 bases in between. The CDR3 sequence is 14 residues long.

This clonotype has a count of ten or more. This chain connects TRBV12-5 to TRBJ1-1; no reliable D call. Between the trimmed V and J ends, which lost 4 bases and 8 bases, there was a span of 14 bases. The CDR3 has 13 residues. CDR1 LGHNT and CDR2 FRNRAP come from the germline V gene. DNA for the CDR3: TGTGCTAGTGGTTGGGGTCCGGGGTCCGAAGCTTTCTTT. Amino acid sequence: CASGWGPGSEAFF. The full variable domain, with the rest looked up from reference TRBV12-5 and TRBJ1-1, is DARVTQTPRHKVTEMGQEVTMRCQPILGHNTVFWYRQTMMQGLELLAYFRNRAPLDDSGMPKDRFSAEMPDATLATLKIQPSEPRDSAVYFCASGWGPGSEAFFGQGTRLTVV.

The chain is built from TRBV2 and TRBJ2-1; either TRBD1 or TRBD2 may supply D (5 bases each). This CDR3 region has 16 residues. Trimming shortened V by 5 bases and J by 7 bases, and 21 bases separated the two germline ends. The germline CDR1 and CDR2 sequences are SNHLY and FYNNEI. The CDR3 DNA is TGTGCCAGCAGTAAGTCCCGGGACCGTGCTGGGAATGAGCAGTTCTTC. Translated: CASSKSRDRAGNEQFF. Variable domain in full (rest from reference TRBV2 and TRBJ2-1): EPEVTQTPSHQVTQMGQEVILRCVPISNHLYFYWYRQILGQKVEFLVSFYNNEISEKSEIFDDQFSVERPDGSNFTLKIRSTKLEDSAMYFCASSKSRDRAGNEQFFGPGTRLTVL.

This clonotype was seen a handful of times. V gene TRBV10-3 combines with J gene TRBJ2-2, with 10 bases lining up with TRBD2. The length of the CDR3 is 14 residues. Germline CDR1 is ENHRY and CDR2 is SYGVKD. Trimming at V came to 10 bases and at J to 2 bases, leaving 4 bases not matched to a gene. This CDR3 is CATLAGDNTGELFF. CDR3 sequence (DNA): TGTGCCACCCTAGCGGGGGATAACACCGGGGAGCTGTTTTTT.

About this clonotype: As the CDR3 is not closed by the conserved phenylalanine or tryptophan, this likely results from a read error. V and J are TRBV6-2 or TRBV6-3 and TRBJ2-3; 7 nucleotides align to TRBD2. V trimming: 5 bases; J trimming: 5 bases; junction bases outside the gene matches: 7. Germline V gives CDR1 MNHEY, CDR2 SVGEGT. The CDR3 totals 14 residues. This chain's CDR3 is CASSASGVLDTQYS. CDR3 sequence (DNA): TGTGCCAGCAGTGCGAGCGGGGTATTAGATACGCAGTATTCT.

Many counts were recorded for this clonotype. The rearrangement uses TRBV7-2 and TRBJ2-7, with TRBD2 matching over 12 bases. The germline V gene has CDR1 SGHTA and CDR2 FQGNSA. The V segment lost 1 base and the J segment 7 bases; nucleotides outside the gene matches: 14. The CDR3 runs 18 residues. CDR3 protein: CASSLGSSGGGRFPEQYF. The CDR3 coding sequence is TGTGCCAGCAGCTTAGGCTCTAGCGGGGGGGGCCGGTTTCCGGAGCAGTACTTC.

This clonotype was recorded a few times. The chain carries TRBV6-5 and TRBJ1-5, with unresolved D. CDR1 and CDR2 (germline): MNHEY, SVGAGI. V was pared by 6 bases and J by 0 bases, with 9 bases between. This CDR3 comprises 14 residues. In nucleotides, the CDR3 is TGTGCCAGCAGGAAGAGTGGTAGCAATCAGCCCCAGCATTTT. This gives the protein CASRKSGSNQPQHF.

The chain links TRBV5-1 to TRBJ2-5; 8 nucleotides line up with TRBD2. CDR3 length equals 15 residues. Germline trimming cut 2 bases from V and 2 bases from J; bases unmatched to any gene: 5. CDR1 SGHRS and CDR2 YFSETQ come from the germline V gene. The CDR3 DNA reads as TGCGCCAGCAGCTTCCCCCTAGCGGGTCAAGAGACCCAGTACTTC. Protein sequence: CASSFPLAGQETQYF.

This clonotype was observed many times. The chain joins TRBV6-2 or TRBV6-3 to TRBJ2-2, with D tentatively TRBD1 (6 bases). The germline CDR1 and CDR2 sequences are MNHEY and SVGEGT. Deletions cut 6 bases from V and 7 bases from J, with 12 bases between. This CDR3 is built from 13 residues. The CDR3 protein is CASRAGVGGELFF. The DNA for the CDR3 is TGTGCCAGCAGGGCAGGGGTCGGCGGGGAGCTGTTTTTT.

Ten or more counts support this clonotype. The chain links TRBV4-3 to TRBJ2-5, with D perhaps TRBD2 (6 bases). Trimming cost V 0 bases and J 3 bases, with 11 bases left between them. Germline V gene sequence: CDR1 LGHNA, CDR2 YSLEER. The CDR3 sequence is 15 residues long. CDR3 coding DNA: TGCGCCAGCAGCCAAGATTACCCGGGGGAAGAGACCCAGTACTTC. This translates into CASSQDYPGEETQYF.

This clonotype was seen ten or more times. The rearrangement joins TRBV4-3 to TRBJ1-2; the D gene is possibly TRBD1 (6 bases). The CDR3 is 15 amino acids. The V end lost 0 bases, the J end lost 4 bases, and 12 bases lay between the germline ends. Germline CDR1 and CDR2: LGHNA and YSLEER. Written as DNA, the CDR3 is TGCGCCAGCAGCCAAGATGCAGGGGATGGCTATGGCTACACCTTC. It codes for CASSQDAGDGYGYTF.

The V gene is TRBV19, the J gene TRBJ2-5, with D tentatively TRBD2 (7 bases). Germline CDR1 LNHDA, CDR2 SQIVND (reference sequence). The CDR3 is 14 amino acids. The V end lost 6 bases, the J end lost 5 bases, and 16 bases lay between the germline ends. The chain's CDR3 is CASSRDTGGETQYF. The CDR3 DNA is TGTGCCAGTAGCCGGGACACCGGGGGGGAGACCCAGTACTTC.

On this clonotype: A read error may be the cause here, since a much bigger clone is one base away. This chain's CDR3 is CACNGEEEKLFF. In DNA, the CDR3 is TGTGCCTGCAACGGCGAAGAAGAAAAACTGTTTTTT. The chain couples TRBV6-2 or TRBV6-3 to TRBJ1-4; D unclear. Germline V gene lookup returns CDR1 MNHEY and CDR2 SVGEGT. V dropped 11 bases and J dropped 8 bases, with 15 bases sitting between them. This CDR3 contains 12 residues.

V gene TRBV3-1 combines with J gene TRBJ1-1, with D perhaps matching TRBD1 (5 bases). This CDR3 is built from 14 residues. V was shortened by 2 bases and J by 5 bases, with 12 bases between the two germline ends. Germline CDR1 LGHDT, CDR2 YNNKEL (reference sequence). The CDR3 DNA reads TGTGCCAGCAGCCAATATGATGCAGGGACTGAAGCTTTCTTT. Residues: CASSQYDAGTEAFF.

The chain uses TRBV15 and TRBJ2-7, with D perhaps matching TRBD2 (6 bases). This CDR3 comprises 16 residues. Trimming cost V 1 base and J 0 bases, with 13 bases left between them. CDR1 is LNHNV and CDR2 is YYDKDF in the germline V gene (reference sequence). The CDR3 sequence is CATSRGWRDGSYEQYF. The CDR3 DNA sequence: TGTGCCACCAGCAGAGGGTGGAGGGACGGCTCCTACGAGCAGTACTTC.

This clonotype was detected once. The J gene is TRBJ2-3, the V gene TRBV6-2 or TRBV6-3; 7 positions match TRBD2. With 2 bases clipped from V and 3 bases from J, the junction kept 8 bases outside the gene matches. The germline V gene encodes CDR1 MNHEY and CDR2 SVGEGT. This CDR3 comprises 16 residues. For the CDR3, the DNA is TGTGCCAGCAGTTACCCATCTCGGGAGGCAACAGATACGCAGTATTTT. Encoded protein: CASSYPSREATDTQYF.

Of note for this clonotype: Since a much larger clone is just one base distant, this may be a read error. This chain connects TRBV20-1 to TRBJ2-7; 11 bases agree with TRBD2. The length of the CDR3 is 14 residues. The germline V gene encodes CDR1 DFQATT and CDR2 SNEGSKA (reference sequence). CDR3 DNA sequence: TGCAGTGCCCTGCCGACTAGCGGGGCCTACGGGCAGTACTTC. It translates to CSALPTSGAYGQYF.